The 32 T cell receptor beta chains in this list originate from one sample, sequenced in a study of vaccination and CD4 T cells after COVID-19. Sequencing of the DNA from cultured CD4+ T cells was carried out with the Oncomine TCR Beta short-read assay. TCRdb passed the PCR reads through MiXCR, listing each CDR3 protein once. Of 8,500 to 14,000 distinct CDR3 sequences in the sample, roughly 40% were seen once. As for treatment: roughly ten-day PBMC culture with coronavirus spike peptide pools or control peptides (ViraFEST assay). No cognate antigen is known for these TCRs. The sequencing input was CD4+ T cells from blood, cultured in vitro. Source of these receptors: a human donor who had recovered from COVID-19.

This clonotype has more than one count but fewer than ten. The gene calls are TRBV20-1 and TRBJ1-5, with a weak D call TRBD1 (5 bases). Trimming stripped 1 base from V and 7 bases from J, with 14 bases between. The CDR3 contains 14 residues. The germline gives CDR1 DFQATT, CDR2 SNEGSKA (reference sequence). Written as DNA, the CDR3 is TGCAGTGCTAGAGTAGGGGTTGGCGACCAGCCCCAGCATTTT. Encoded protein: CSARVGVGDQPQHF.

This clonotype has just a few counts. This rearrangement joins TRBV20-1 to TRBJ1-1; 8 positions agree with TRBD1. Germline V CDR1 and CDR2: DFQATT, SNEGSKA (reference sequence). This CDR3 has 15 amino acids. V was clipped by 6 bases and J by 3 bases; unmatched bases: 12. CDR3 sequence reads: CSAARQGIRYTEAFF. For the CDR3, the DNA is TGCAGTGCCGCCCGACAGGGGATACGATACACTGAAGCTTTCTTT.

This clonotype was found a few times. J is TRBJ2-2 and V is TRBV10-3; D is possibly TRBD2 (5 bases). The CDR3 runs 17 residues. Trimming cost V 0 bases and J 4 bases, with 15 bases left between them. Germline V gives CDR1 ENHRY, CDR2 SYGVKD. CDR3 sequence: CAISESESTTTTGELFF. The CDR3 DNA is TGTGCCATCAGTGAGTCGGAATCGACTACCACCACCGGGGAGCTGTTTTTT.

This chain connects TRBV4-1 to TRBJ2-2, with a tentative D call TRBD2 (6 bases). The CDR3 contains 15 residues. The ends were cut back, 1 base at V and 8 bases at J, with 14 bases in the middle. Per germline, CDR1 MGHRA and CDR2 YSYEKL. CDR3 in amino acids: CASSQVGSGRGELFF. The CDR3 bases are TGCGCCAGCAGCCAAGTAGGGTCGGGGAGGGGGGAGCTGTTTTTT.

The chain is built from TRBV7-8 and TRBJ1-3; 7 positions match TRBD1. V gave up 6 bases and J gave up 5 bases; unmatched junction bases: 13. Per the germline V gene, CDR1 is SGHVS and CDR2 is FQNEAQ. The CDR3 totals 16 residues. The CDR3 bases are TGTGCCAGCAGGCGTACCGGGACAGACCCTCGAAACACCATATATTTT. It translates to CASRRTGTDPRNTIYF.

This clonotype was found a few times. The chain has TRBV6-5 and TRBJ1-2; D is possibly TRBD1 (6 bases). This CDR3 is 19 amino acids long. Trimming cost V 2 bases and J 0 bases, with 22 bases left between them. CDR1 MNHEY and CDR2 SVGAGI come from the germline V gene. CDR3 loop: CASSYTRGGSLLANYGYTF. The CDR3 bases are TGTGCCAGCAGTTACACACGGGGGGGCAGCCTATTAGCTAACTATGGCTACACCTTC.

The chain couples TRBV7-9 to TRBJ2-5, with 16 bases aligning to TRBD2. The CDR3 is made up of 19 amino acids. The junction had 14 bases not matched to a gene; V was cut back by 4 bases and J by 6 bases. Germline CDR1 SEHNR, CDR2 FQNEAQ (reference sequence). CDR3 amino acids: CASSSRAGTSGGAAKTQYF. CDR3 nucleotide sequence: TGTGCCAGCAGCTCTAGGGCCGGGACTAGCGGGGGGGCCGCGAAGACCCAGTACTTC.

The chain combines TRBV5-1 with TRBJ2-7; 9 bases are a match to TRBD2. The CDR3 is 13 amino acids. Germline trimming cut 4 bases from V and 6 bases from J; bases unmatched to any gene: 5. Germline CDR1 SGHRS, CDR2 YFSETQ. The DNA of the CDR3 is TGCGCCAGCAGCGGCGGTAGCGGGGGCGAGCAGTACTTC. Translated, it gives CASSGGSGGEQYF.

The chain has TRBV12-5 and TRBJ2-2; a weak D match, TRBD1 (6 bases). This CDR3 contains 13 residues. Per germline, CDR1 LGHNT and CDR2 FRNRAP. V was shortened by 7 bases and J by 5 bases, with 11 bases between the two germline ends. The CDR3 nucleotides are TGTGCTAGTGTCCTCAGGGGTACCGGGGAGCTGTTTTTT. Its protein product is CASVLRGTGELFF. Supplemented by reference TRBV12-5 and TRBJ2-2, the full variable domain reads DARVTQTPRHKVTEMGQEVTMRCQPILGHNTVFWYRQTMMQGLELLAYFRNRAPLDDSGMPKDRFSAEMPDATLATLKIQPSEPRDSAVYFCASVLRGTGELFFGEGSRLTVL.

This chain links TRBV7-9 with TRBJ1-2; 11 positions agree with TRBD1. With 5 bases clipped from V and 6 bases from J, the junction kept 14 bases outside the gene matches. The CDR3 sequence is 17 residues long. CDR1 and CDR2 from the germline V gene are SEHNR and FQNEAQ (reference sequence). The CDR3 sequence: CASSILRDRGAQDGYTF. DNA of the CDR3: TGTGCCAGCAGCATCCTCCGGGACAGGGGGGCTCAGGATGGCTACACCTTC.

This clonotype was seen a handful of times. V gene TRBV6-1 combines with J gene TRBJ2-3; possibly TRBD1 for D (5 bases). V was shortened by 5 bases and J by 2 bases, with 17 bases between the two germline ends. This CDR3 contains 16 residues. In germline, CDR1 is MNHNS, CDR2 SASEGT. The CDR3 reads CASSKDSTHPTDTQYF. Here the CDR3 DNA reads TGTGCCAGCAGTAAAGACAGCACCCATCCCACAGATACGCAGTATTTT.

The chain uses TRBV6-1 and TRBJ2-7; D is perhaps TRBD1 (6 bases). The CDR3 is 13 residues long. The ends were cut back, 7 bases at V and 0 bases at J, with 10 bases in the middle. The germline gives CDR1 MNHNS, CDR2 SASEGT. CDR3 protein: CASIRDNSYEQYF. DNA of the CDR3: TGTGCCAGCATTCGGGACAACTCCTACGAGCAGTACTTC.

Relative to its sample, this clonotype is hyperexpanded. The chain's CDR3 is CSVALRVNYEQYF. For the CDR3, the DNA is TGCAGCGTGGCCCTAAGGGTCAATTACGAGCAGTACTTC. The chain recombines TRBV29-1 with TRBJ2-7; no firm D call. CDR1 is SQVTM, CDR2 ANQGSEA, per germline. V was cut by 6 bases and J by 4 bases, with 16 bases left in between. This CDR3 region has 13 residues.

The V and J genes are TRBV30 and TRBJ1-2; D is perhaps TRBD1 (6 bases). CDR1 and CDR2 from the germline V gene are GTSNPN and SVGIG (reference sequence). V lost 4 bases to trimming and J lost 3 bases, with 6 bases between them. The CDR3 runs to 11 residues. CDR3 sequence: CAWTGDYGYTF. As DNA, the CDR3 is TGTGCCTGGACAGGGGACTATGGCTACACCTTC.

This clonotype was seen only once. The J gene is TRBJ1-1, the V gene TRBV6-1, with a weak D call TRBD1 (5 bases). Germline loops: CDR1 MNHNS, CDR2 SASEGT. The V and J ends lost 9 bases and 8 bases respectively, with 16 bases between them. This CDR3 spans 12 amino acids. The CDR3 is CASGEGRTEAFF. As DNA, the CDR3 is TGTGCCAGTGGGGAGGGGAGGACCGAAGCTTTCTTT.

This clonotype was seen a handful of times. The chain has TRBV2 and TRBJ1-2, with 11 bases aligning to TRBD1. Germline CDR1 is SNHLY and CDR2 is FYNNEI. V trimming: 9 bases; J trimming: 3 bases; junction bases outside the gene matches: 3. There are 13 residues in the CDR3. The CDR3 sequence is CARGQGGDYGYTF. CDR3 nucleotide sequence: TGTGCCAGGGGACAGGGGGGGGACTATGGCTACACCTTC.

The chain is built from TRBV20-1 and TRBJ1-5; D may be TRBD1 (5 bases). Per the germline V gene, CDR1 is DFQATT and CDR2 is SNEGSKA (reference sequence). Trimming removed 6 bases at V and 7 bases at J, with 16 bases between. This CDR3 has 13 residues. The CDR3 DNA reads TGCAGTGCCCAAGGCGGGGCGGGGCAGCCCCAGCATTTT. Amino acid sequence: CSAQGGAGQPQHF.

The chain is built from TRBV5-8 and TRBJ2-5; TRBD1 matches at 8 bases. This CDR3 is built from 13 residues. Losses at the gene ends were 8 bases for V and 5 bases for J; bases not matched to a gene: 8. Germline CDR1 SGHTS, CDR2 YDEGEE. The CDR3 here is CASVRGQLETQYF. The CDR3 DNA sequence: TGTGCCAGTGTCAGGGGGCAGTTGGAGACCCAGTACTTC.

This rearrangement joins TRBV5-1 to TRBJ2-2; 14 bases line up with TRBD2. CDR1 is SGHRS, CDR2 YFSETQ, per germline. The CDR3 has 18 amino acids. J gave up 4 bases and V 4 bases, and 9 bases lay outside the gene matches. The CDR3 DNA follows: TGCGCCAGCAGCCCCAGACTAGCGGGGGGGCTGGGCACCGGGGAGCTGTTTTTT. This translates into CASSPRLAGGLGTGELFF.

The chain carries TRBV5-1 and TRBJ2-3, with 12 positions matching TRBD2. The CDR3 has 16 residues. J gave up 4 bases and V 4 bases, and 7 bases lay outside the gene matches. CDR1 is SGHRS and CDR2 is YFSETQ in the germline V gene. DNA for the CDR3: TGCGCCAGCAGCATTCTGACTAGCGGGGGCTCAGATACGCAGTATTTT. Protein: CASSILTSGGSDTQYF.

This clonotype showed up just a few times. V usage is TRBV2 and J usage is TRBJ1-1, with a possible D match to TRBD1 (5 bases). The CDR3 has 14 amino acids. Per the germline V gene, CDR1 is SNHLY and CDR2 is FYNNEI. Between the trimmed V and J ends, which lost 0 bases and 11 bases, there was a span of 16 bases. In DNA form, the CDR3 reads TGTGCCAGCAGTGAAGCTTACTCCAGGGTGCGTGCTTTCTTT. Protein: CASSEAYSRVRAFF.

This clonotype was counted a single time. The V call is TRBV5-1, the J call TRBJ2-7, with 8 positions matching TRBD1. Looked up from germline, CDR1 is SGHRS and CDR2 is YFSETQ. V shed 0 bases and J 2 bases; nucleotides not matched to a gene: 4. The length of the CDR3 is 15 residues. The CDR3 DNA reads TGCGCCAGCAGCTTGGCCGGGACAGGCGCCTACGAGCAGTACTTC. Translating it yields CASSLAGTGAYEQYF. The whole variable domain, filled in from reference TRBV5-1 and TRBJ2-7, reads KAGVTQTPRYLIKTRGQQVTLSCSPISGHRSVSWYQQTPGQGLQFLFEYFSETQRNKGNFPGRFSGRQFSNSRSEMNVSTLELGDSALYLCASSLAGTGAYEQYFGPGTRLTVT.

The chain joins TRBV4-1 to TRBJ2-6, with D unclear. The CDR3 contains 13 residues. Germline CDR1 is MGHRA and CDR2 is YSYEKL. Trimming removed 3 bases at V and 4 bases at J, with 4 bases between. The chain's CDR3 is CASSQPGANVLTF. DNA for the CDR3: TGCGCCAGCAGCCAGCCCGGGGCCAACGTCCTGACTTTC.

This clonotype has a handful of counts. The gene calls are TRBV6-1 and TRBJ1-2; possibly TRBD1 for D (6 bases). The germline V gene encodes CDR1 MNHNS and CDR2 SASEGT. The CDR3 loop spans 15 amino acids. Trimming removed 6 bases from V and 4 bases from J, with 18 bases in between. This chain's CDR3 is CASRPPGGLTYGYTF. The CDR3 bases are TGTGCCAGCAGACCCCCCGGGGGCCTGACCTATGGCTACACCTTC.

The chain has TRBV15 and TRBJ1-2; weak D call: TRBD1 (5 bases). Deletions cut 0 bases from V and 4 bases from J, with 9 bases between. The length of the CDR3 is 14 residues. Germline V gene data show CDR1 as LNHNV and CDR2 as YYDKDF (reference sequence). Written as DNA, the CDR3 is TGTGCCACCAGCAGAGATTACGACAGCTATGGCTACACCTTC. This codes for CATSRDYDSYGYTF.

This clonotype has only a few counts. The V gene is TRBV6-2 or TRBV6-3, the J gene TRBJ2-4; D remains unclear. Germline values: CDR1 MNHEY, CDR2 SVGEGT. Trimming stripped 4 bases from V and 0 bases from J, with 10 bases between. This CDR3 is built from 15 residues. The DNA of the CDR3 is TGTGCCAGCAGTTCTAACACCCTAGCCAAAAACATTCAGTACTTC. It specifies CASSSNTLAKNIQYF.

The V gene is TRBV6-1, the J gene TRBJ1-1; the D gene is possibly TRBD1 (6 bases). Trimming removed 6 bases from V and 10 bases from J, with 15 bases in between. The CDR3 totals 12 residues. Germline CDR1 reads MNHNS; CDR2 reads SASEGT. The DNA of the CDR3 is TGTGCCAGCAGCCTGCGGGGGCTGGGAGCTTTCTTT. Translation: CASSLRGLGAFF.

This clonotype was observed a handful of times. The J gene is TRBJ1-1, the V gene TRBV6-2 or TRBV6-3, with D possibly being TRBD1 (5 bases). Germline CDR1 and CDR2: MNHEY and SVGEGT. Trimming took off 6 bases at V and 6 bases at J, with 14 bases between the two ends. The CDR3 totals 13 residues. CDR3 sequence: CASRGLGRSEAFF. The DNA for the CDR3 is TGTGCCAGCAGGGGGCTCGGGAGATCTGAAGCTTTCTTT.

The CDR3 loop is CASSLGGPANYGYTF. DNA for the CDR3: TGTGCCAGCAGCTTGGGGGGGCCAGCTAACTATGGCTACACCTTC. The J gene is TRBJ1-2, the V gene TRBV5-5; TRBD1 is a possible D gene (6 bases). The CDR3 spans 15 residues. V lost 0 bases, J lost 0 bases, and 9 bases lay in between. The V gene's germline CDR1 is SGHKS and CDR2 YYEKEE (reference sequence).

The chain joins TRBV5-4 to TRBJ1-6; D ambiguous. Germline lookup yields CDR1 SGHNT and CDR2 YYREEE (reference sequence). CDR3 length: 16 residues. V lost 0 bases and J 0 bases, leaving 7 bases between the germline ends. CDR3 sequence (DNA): TGTGCCAGCAGCTTGGACCCGAGCTCCTATAATTCACCCCTCCACTTT. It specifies CASSLDPSSYNSPLHF.

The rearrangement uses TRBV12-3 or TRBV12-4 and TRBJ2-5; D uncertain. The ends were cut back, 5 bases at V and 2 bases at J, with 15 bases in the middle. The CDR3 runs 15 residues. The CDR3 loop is CASSINPGAQETQYF. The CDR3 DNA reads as TGTGCCAGCAGTATAAACCCGGGTGCACAAGAGACCCAGTACTTC.

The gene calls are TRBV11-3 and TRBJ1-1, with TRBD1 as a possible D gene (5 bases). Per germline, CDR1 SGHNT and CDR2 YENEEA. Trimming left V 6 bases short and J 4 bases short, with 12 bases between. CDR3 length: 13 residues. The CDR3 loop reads CASSSREGTEAFF. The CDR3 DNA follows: TGTGCCAGCAGTTCCAGGGAGGGCACTGAAGCTTTCTTT.